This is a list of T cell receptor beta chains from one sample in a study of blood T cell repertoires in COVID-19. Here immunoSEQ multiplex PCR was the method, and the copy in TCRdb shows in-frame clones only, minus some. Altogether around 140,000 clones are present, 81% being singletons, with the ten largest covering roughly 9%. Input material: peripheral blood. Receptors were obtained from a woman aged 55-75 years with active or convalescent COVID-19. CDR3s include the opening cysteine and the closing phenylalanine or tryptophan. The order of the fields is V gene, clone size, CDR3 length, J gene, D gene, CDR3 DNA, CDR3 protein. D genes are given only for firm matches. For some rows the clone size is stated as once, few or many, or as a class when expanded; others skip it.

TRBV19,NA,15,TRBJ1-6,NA,TGTGCCAGTAGTATAAGTCCGCGGGGGAATTCACCCCTCCACTTT,CASSISPRGNSPLHF
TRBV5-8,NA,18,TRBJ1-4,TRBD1,TGTGCCAGCAGCTTCTTCGGCCTTGGACAGGCTTCTAATGAAAAACTGTTTTTT,CASSFFGLGQASNEKLFF
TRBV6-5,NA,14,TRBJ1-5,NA,TGTGCCAGCAACCCCGGTTTTGGAGATCAGCCCCAGCATTTT,CASNPGFGDQPQHF
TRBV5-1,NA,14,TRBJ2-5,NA,TGCGCCAGCAGCTTGGGAGCGGAACAAGAGACCCAGTACTTC,CASSLGAEQETQYF
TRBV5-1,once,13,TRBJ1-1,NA,TGCGCCAGCAGCTTGATGAGTAACACTGAAGCTTTCTTT,CASSLMSNTEAFF
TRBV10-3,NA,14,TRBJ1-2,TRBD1,TGTGCCATCAGTGAGTCGGACAGGGGACTTGGCTACACCTTC,CAISESDRGLGYTF
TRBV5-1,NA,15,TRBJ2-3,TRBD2,TGCGCCAGCAGCACCCAGACTAGCGATGGGGATACGCAGTATTTT,CASSTQTSDGDTQYF
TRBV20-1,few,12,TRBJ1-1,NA,TGCAGTGCTAGTGCGTGGGCTAAGGAAGCTTTCTTT,CSASAWAKEAFF
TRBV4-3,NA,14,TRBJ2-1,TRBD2,TGCGCCAGCAGCCTTGGGAGCGGGAGAATTGAGCAGTTCTTC,CASSLGSGRIEQFF
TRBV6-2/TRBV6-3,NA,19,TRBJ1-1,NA,TGTGCCAGCAGTTACTCGGACAACTTGGGCGGTGGCATGAACACTGAAGCTTTCTTT,CASSYSDNLGGGMNTEAFF
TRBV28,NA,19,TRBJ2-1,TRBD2,TGTGCCAGCAGTTCGCCGGGACTAGCGGGGGCCAGCTCCTACAATGAGCAGTTCTTC,CASSSPGLAGASSYNEQFF
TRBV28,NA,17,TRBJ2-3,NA,TGTGCCAGCAGTCCACGGTTGAGGGGGGGACGCACAGATACGCAGTATTTT,CASSPRLRGGRTDTQYF
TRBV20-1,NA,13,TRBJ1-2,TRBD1,TGCAGTGCTAGTCCCGGGACAGCCTATGGCTACACCTTC,CSASPGTAYGYTF
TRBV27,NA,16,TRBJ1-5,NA,TGTGCCAGCAGGCCGAACAGGGATTACAGCAATCAGCCCCAGCATTTT,CASRPNRDYSNQPQHF
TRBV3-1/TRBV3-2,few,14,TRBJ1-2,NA,TGTGCCAGCAGCCAGGGAACGACAGGTCTTGGCTACACCTTC,CASSQGTTGLGYTF
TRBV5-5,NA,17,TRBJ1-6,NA,TGTGCCAGCAGCTTCACAGGGTCCAGCTCCTATAATTCACCCCTCCACTTT,CASSFTGSSSYNSPLHF
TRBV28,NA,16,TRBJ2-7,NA,TGTGCCAGCGGCAACAGAGGAGGAGGGAGATCCTACGAGCAGTACTTC,CASGNRGGGRSYEQYF
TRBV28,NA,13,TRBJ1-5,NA,TGTGCCAGCACCTACGGGTACTTTCAGCCCCAGCATTTT,CASTYGYFQPQHF
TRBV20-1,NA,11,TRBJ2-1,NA,TGCAGTGCTACCCTAACGGATGAGCAGTTCTTC,CSATLTDEQFF
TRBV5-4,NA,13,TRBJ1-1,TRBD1,TGTGCCAGCAGCTTCGATGGACAGGGTAGAGCTTTCTTT,CASSFDGQGRAFF
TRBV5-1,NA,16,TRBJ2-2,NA,TGCGCCAGCAGCTTGGATAGCAGGGGGGACACCGGGGAGCTGTTTTTT,CASSLDSRGDTGELFF
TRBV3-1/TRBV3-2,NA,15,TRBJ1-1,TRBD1,TGTGCCAGCAGCCAAGGACAGGGCAGGGCCTCTGAAGCTTTCTTT,CASSQGQGRASEAFF
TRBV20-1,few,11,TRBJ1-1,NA,TGCAGTGCTAGACCCGGAGTTGAAGCTTTCTTT,CSARPGVEAFF
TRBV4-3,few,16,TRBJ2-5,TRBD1,TGCGCCAGCAGCCTAAACCCGGGACAGAGAATAGAGACCCAGTACTTC,CASSLNPGQRIETQYF
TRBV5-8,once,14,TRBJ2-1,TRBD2,TGTGCCAGGAGAGAGCGGGGGGCGCTCAATGAGCAGTTCTTC,CARRERGALNEQFF
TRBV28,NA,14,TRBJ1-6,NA,TGTGCCAGCAGTTTACGTCAGTATAATTCACCCCTCCACTTT,CASSLRQYNSPLHF
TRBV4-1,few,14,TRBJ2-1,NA,TGCGCCAGCAGCCCACAGAGCTCCTACAATGAGCAGTTCTTC,CASSPQSSYNEQFF
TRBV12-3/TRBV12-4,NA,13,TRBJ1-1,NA,TGTGCCAGCAGTATGGTCGGAGACACTGAAGCTTTCTTT,CASSMVGDTEAFF
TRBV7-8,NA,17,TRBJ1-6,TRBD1,TGTGCCAGCAGCTACAGGACAGGGAGGTCTTGGAACTCACCCCTCCACTTT,CASSYRTGRSWNSPLHF
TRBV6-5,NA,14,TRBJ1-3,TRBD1,TGTGCCAGCGTACCAGGGGGCTCTGGAAACACCATATATTTT,CASVPGGSGNTIYF
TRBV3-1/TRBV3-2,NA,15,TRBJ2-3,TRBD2,TGTGCCAGCATGCGGGAGGGCCGGGGCACAGATACGCAGTATTTT,CASMREGRGTDTQYF
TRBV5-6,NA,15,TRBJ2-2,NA,TGTGCCAGCAGCTTGGGGCAGTATCCCACCGGGGAGCTGTTTTTT,CASSLGQYPTGELFF
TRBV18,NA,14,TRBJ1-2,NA,TGTGCCAGCTCACCACCCGGACAGCCCTATGGCTACACCTTC,CASSPPGQPYGYTF
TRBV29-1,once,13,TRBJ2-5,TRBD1,TGCAGCGTCCCGGGACAGGGGGCAGAGACCCAGTACTTC,CSVPGQGAETQYF
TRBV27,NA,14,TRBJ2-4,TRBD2,TGTGCCAGCAGGCTTAGCGGGGGGCGGGATATTCAGTACTTC,CASRLSGGRDIQYF
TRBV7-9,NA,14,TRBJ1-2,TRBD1,TGTGCCAGCAGCTTAGCCGTAGGACAGGCTGGCTACACCTTC,CASSLAVGQAGYTF
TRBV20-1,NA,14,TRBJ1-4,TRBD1,TGCAGTGCTAGTCCCGGGACAGGGGATGAAAAACTGTTTTTT,CSASPGTGDEKLFF
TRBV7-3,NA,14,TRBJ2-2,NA,TGTGCCAGCAGCCCATTCGGAGGAGCCGGGGAGCTGTTTTTT,CASSPFGGAGELFF
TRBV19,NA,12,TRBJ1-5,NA,TGTGCCAGTAGCCTACCCCATCAGCCCCAGCATTTT,CASSLPHQPQHF
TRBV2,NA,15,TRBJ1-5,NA,TGTGCCAGCAGTCCTACTAGCAATAGCAATCAGCCCCAGCATTTT,CASSPTSNSNQPQHF
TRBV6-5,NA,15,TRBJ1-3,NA,TGTGCCAGCAGGTTAGACATCACCTCTGGAAACACCATATATTTT,CASRLDITSGNTIYF
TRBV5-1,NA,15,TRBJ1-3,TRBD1,TGCGCCAGCAGCTGGGACAGGCGCTCTGGAAACACCATATATTTT,CASSWDRRSGNTIYF
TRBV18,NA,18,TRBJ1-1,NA,TGTGCCAGCTCACCACCGGAGATGGGAGATCTAAAAAACACTGAAGCTTTCTTT,CASSPPEMGDLKNTEAFF
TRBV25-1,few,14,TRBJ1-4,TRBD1,TGTGCCAGCAGAGAACAGGGGTCTAATGAAAAACTGTTTTTT,CASREQGSNEKLFF
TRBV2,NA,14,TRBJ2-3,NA,TGTGCCAGCAGTTTCGGGGGGCTCACAGATACGCAGTATTTT,CASSFGGLTDTQYF
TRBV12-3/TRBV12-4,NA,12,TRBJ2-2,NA,TGTGCCAGCAGTCTATACACCGGGGAGCTGTTTTTT,CASSLYTGELFF